One TCR beta chain is described in this entry. Which antigen it targets is not known. The sample holds no much larger clone one base away, and base qualities are not on file. A two-step multiplex PCR amplified TCR-beta CDR3 regions from genomic DNA, and the second step of the PCR added Illumina-compatible adaptors. As a commercial immunoSEQ service, TCR-beta immunosequencing was carried out on an Illumina platform. The paper's data handling went like this. Repertoires were described by productive clonality and by Top 10 Clones, which is the percentage of T-cell templates coming from the ten most frequent sequences. Values for productive clonality spanned 0 to 1, where a value of 1 indicated a monoclonal population. Tumour-associated clones, identified using log10 scatter plots, were defined as sequences that made up at least 0.1% of tumour T-cell templates and were not found in the matched non-adjacent lung. Student's t-tests were used for two-group comparisons, ANOVA was used for stages, and linear regression was used for relationships, with analyses conducted in GraphPad Prism7 and R. TCRdb took over this immuneACCESS table, retaining in-frame rearrangements with V and J assigned. Such tables are incomplete; in checked studies, under half of the missing clones stem from an unresolved V gene, and the remainder is unexplained. That table furnishes V, J and clone size, whereas the DNA furnished D and trimming. This sample holds roughly 3,000 clones; roughly 70% were observed only once. The ten largest account for more than 9.5% of the sample.

Normal lung samples came from the same patient and were non-adjacent lung tissue collected as far from the tumour as possible, with a minimum distance of 3 cm. Genomic DNA was extracted with the QIAamp DNA kit from frozen aliquots of unsorted single-cell suspensions. Tissues were received within 2 hours of resection and were immediately processed into single-cell suspensions. Tissue was mechanically dissociated and enzymatically digested with DNase I, collagenase I and hyaluronidase for roughly 28 minutes at 37 °C, then filtered and RBC-lysed. The data were obtained in a study of immune cell composition in non-small cell lung cancer (dated by TCRdb to between 2016 and 2019). Regarding the research as a whole: Histologic subtype, mainly lung adenocarcinoma or squamous cell carcinoma, was assigned on the basis of H&E together with p63, CK5, Napsin A and TTF-1 immunohistochemistry. In supplementary cohort #1, which comprised 10 lung adenocarcinoma cases, paired tumour/lung TCR-beta sequencing was performed and TIL populations were generated so that tumour reactivity could be assessed. Several tumour specimens with TCR-beta data were of rare histological subtypes and were excluded from the subtype comparisons. Adaptive Biotechnologies TCR-beta sequencing was carried out on over 32 paired NSCLC tumour and non-adjacent lung specimens, as well as on fewer than 30 tumour-only specimens.

The paper as a whole reports these results and caveats: Tumour-associated clones >0.5% occurred in nearly half of NSCLC cases: about 32% of adenocarcinomas versus 75% to 80% of squamous carcinomas. In some ten adenocarcinoma cases, a strong correlation was found between maximal tumour-associated clone frequency and TIL tumour reactivity, whereas no such correlation was found between overall clonality and TIL tumour reactivity. The reactivity cohort contained only roughly 9 cases, and the tumour-reactive clones were not shown to have sequences in common with the dominant in vivo tumour-associated clones. No significant correlation was found between smoking pack-years and tumour TCR-beta clonality.

The V end loses 1 base and the J end loses 0 bases, and a stretch of 27 bases separates them. Counted from cysteine to phenylalanine, this CDR3 has 21 amino acids. Of all the DNA, just the CDR3 is kept, 63 bases in frame from base 1. The germline V gene specifies MGHRA as CDR1 and YSYEKL as CDR2. Sequencing was carried out using non-adjacent lung tissue. This sequence originates from a human donor with non-small cell lung cancer. The sequence joins TRBV4-1 to TRBJ1-1; matching of 6 bases hints at TRBD1 as the D gene. This receptor has the CDR3 CASSQVAPRHGQIAMNTEAFF. The bases are TGCGCCAGCAGCCAAGTTGCACCCAGACATGGACAGATCGCCATGAACACTGAAGCTTTCTTT.